This T cell receptor beta chain appears in the sequencing data of a study of T cells in Graves' hyperthyroidism and ophthalmopathy. The wider study: The blood sample was taken at first diagnosis, before treatment began.

Study-level points and caveats: Most thyroid clonotypes expanded above 0.001 were also detected in blood.

This clonotype was counted ten times or more. Its antigen is not known. V lost 6 bases, J lost 8 bases, and 9 bases stayed unmatched. The CDR3 totals 14 residues. Germline V CDR1 and CDR2: MDHEN, SYDVKM. TCR beta CDR3 region amplification was performed from RNA transcripts. RT-PCR in the first round (using the HTBI primer set) targeted the TCR CDR3. Via MiXCR, TCRdb re-called the multiplex PCR reads, giving one row per CDR3 protein. The sample records approximately 620,000 distinct CDR3 sequences, more than 11% being singletons. V is TRBV28 and J is TRBJ2-1; 8 positions match TRBD1. The TCR was taken from a woman aged 25 to 45 with Graves' hyperthyroidism that later progressed to Graves' ophthalmopathy. Material: blood. The CDR3 sequence is CASRPGQGRHEQFF. DNA of the CDR3: TGTGCCAGCAGACCCGGACAGGGAAGGCATGAGCAGTTCTTC.